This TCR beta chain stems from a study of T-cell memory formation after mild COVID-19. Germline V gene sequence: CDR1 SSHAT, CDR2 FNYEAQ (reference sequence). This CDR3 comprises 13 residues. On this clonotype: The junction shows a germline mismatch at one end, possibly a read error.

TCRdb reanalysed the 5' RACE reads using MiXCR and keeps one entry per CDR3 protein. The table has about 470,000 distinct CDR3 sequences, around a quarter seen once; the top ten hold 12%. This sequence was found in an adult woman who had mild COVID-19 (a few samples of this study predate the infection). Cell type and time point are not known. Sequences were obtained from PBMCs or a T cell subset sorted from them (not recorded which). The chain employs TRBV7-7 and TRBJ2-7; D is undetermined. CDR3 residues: CASSLAMENEQYF. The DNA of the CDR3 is TGTGCTAGCAGCTTAGCTATGGAGAACGAGCAGTACTTC.